This is a list of T cell receptor beta chains from one sample in a study of shared clonotypes between healthy human individuals. TCRdb's copy holds only in-frame clones and misses some; the assay was immunoSEQ multiplex PCR. The table includes around 1 million clones, less than 85% detected once. Sequenced material: memory CD4+ T cells sorted from blood. The receptors come from a man between 18 and 35 years old in good health. CDR3s include the opening cysteine and the closing phenylalanine or tryptophan. The D gene is left open where the match is weak. Expanded clones get a size class; other rows say once, few or many, or leave the size out.

j_call,v_call,cdr3_length,clone_size,d_call,cdr3_aa,cdr3_nt
TRBJ2-5,TRBV14,16,.,.,CASSQDSFLGEETQYF,TGTGCCAGCAGCCAAGATAGTTTTCTCGGCGAAGAGACCCAGTACTTC
TRBJ1-2,TRBV4-1,17,.,.,CASSQVPIISPNYGYTF,TGCGCCAGCAGCCAAGTCCCCATTATTTCCCCTAACTATGGCTACACCTTC
TRBJ1-3,TRBV19,15,.,.,CASSNPASSGNTIYF,TGTGCCAGTAGTAATCCGGCATCCTCTGGAAACACCATATATTTT
TRBJ1-5,TRBV2,15,.,.,CASRKGGLSNQPQHF,TGTGCCAGCAGGAAGGGGGGATTGAGCAATCAGCCCCAGCATTTT
TRBJ2-2,TRBV5-6,16,few,TRBD2,CASSLPGLVNTGELFF,TGTGCCAGCAGCCTACCGGGACTAGTGAACACCGGGGAGCTGTTTTTT
TRBJ2-2,TRBV10-3,13,.,TRBD1,CAGQGLNTGELFF,TGTGCCGGACAGGGGTTGAACACCGGGGAGCTGTTTTTT
TRBJ2-2,TRBV28,11,.,.,CASTGAGELFF,TGTGCCAGCACGGGGGCCGGGGAGCTGTTTTTT
TRBJ1-5,TRBV29-1,18,.,TRBD1,CSDPSLGRGRDSNQPQHF,TGCAGCGACCCCTCGTTGGGCAGGGGGCGAGACAGCAATCAGCCCCAGCATTTT
TRBJ2-1,TRBV21-1,14,.,.,CAGKAGLAQNEQFF,TGTGCCGGAAAAGCGGGACTAGCGCAAAATGAGCAGTTCTTC
TRBJ1-2,TRBV10-3,13,.,.,CAISEAGDYGYTF,TGTGCCATCAGTGAGGCGGGGGACTATGGCTACACCTTC
TRBJ1-5,TRBV2,14,few,TRBD1,CASSEDRVKKPQHF,TGTGCCAGCAGTGAGGACAGGGTTAAAAAGCCCCAGCATTTT
TRBJ1-1,TRBV29-1,10,.,.,CSVGSSEAFF,TGCAGCGTTGGATCTTCTGAAGCTTTCTTT
TRBJ2-1,TRBV2,15,many,.,CASSEEMGLTSEQFF,TGTGCCAGCAGTGAAGAAATGGGGCTGACCAGTGAGCAGTTCTTC
TRBJ1-1,TRBV5-1,16,.,.,CASSLSENRVGTEAFF,TGCGCCAGCAGCTTGAGTGAGAATAGGGTGGGTACTGAAGCTTTCTTT
TRBJ2-1,TRBV4-3,17,.,.,CASSQDRLAAAYNEQFF,TGCGCCAGCAGCCAAGATCGGCTAGCCGCCGCCTACAATGAGCAGTTCTTC
TRBJ2-2,TRBV7-2,15,.,TRBD2,CASSSGTSGAGELFF,TGTGCCAGCAGCTCCGGGACTAGCGGGGCCGGGGAGCTGTTTTTT
TRBJ1-4,TRBV19,21,few,.,CASSILPTRYRTAPLNEKLFF,TGTGCCAGTAGTATACTACCCACAAGGTACCGGACCGCGCCCCTTAATGAAAAACTGTTTTTT
TRBJ1-2,TRBV27,16,.,TRBD1,CASSTRGSPSAGGYTF,TGTGCCAGCAGCACCAGGGGGAGTCCTAGTGCTGGTGGCTACACCTTC
TRBJ2-7,TRBV5-1,16,.,.,CASSLDGSSSSYEQYF,TGCGCCAGCAGCTTGGATGGCAGTTCCAGCTCCTACGAGCAGTACTTC
TRBJ1-5,TRBV30,14,few,.,CAWSGGSGNQPQHF,TGTGCCTGGAGTGGGGGTAGCGGCAATCAGCCCCAGCATTTT
TRBJ2-3,TRBV6-5,15,.,.,CATQGSQGGTDTQYF,TGTGCCACCCAGGGGAGCCAGGGGGGGACAGATACGCAGTATTTT
TRBJ1-1,TRBV9,13,.,.,CASSGDLNTEAFF,TGTGCCAGCAGCGGGGACCTTAACACTGAAGCTTTCTTT
TRBJ1-1,TRBV5-6,12,.,.,CASSTVGSVAFF,TGTGCCAGCAGCACGGTGGGTTCGGTGGCTTTCTTT
TRBJ2-7,TRBV28,16,.,.,CASSFTSGTLSYEQYF,TGTGCCAGCAGTTTTACTTCCGGGACACTTTCCTACGAGCAGTACTTC
TRBJ2-1,TRBV11-3,15,few,TRBD2,CASSLSGRGGNEQFF,TGTGCCAGCAGCTTATCGGGCCGGGGGGGTAATGAGCAGTTCTTC
TRBJ2-7,TRBV7-9,12,.,.,CASSWGQNEQYF,TGTGCCAGCAGCTGGGGGCAGAACGAGCAGTACTTC
TRBJ2-7,TRBV7-2,16,few,TRBD2,CASSIHSGGSSYEQYF,TGTGCCAGCAGCATCCATAGCGGGGGGTCTTCCTACGAGCAGTACTTC
TRBJ2-7,TRBV9,14,.,.,CASRPLVPAYEQYF,TGTGCCAGCAGGCCACTGGTACCCGCCTACGAGCAGTACTTC
TRBJ2-3,TRBV29-1,13,.,TRBD2,CSVGTSGSYTQYF,TGCAGCGTCGGGACTAGCGGGAGCTATACGCAGTATTTT
TRBJ2-5,TRBV6-1,15,.,TRBD1,CASTLTGTGKETQYF,TGTGCCAGCACCCTTACCGGGACAGGGAAAGAGACCCAGTACTTC
TRBJ1-1,TRBV25-1,15,.,.,CASSEPRDGRSEAFF,TGTGCCAGCAGTGAGCCTCGGGACGGGCGGTCTGAAGCTTTCTTT
TRBJ1-5,TRBV4-2,16,.,.,CASSGERGQGGQPQHF,TGTGCCAGCAGCGGAGAGAGGGGCCAAGGAGGTCAGCCCCAGCATTTT
TRBJ2-7,TRBV6-5,14,.,.,CASSYRTTTYEQYF,TGTGCCAGCAGTTACCGGACTACAACCTACGAGCAGTACTTC
TRBJ1-1,TRBV5-1,13,.,TRBD1,CASSPERQGEAFF,TGCGCCAGCAGCCCCGAACGACAGGGAGAGGCTTTCTTT
TRBJ2-5,TRBV7-7,13,.,.,CASSSGNQETQYF,TGTGCTAGCAGTTCCGGGAACCAAGAGACCCAGTACTTC
TRBJ1-2,TRBV27,12,few,TRBD1,CASSNRGYGYTF,TGTGCCAGCAGCAACAGGGGCTATGGCTACACCTTC
TRBJ2-1,TRBV5-4,15,.,TRBD2,CASSSRGLGGNEQFF,TGTGCCAGCAGCTCTCGGGGACTAGGTGGCAATGAGCAGTTCTTC
TRBJ2-7,TRBV13,12,.,.,CASSLGGYEQYF,TGTGCCAGCAGCTTAGGGGGGTACGAGCAGTACTTC
TRBJ1-6,TRBV6-1,15,.,.,CASSGTKNYNSPLHF,TGTGCCAGCAGTGGTACAAAAAATTATAATTCACCCCTCCACTTT
TRBJ1-4,TRBV7-3,15,.,.,CASSLTSPPNEKLFF,TGTGCCAGCAGCTTAACGTCCCCCCCTAATGAAAAACTGTTTTTT
TRBJ2-5,TRBV18,13,.,.,CASSPAGEETQYF,TGTGCCAGCTCACCGGCAGGAGAAGAGACCCAGTACTTC
TRBJ2-1,TRBV7-3,15,once,.,CASSLTLKGGDSWFF,TGTGCCAGCAGCTTAACGTTGAAGGGAGGAGATTCCTGGTTCTTC
TRBJ1-2,TRBV5-4,14,.,.,CASSLGDGDYGYTF,TGTGCCAGCAGCTTGGGAGACGGGGACTATGGCTACACCTTC